Sequencing of this T cell receptor (beta chain) was carried out in a study of technical replicates of blood from a few donors. Repertoires were generated with immunoSEQ multiplex PCR, while TCRdb's copy carries only in-frame clones and drops some. Among roughly 71,000 clones listed, roughly 94% were seen once. V lost 0 bases and J 2 bases, leaving 16 bases between the germline ends. The CDR3 has 17 amino acids. The V gene's germline CDR1 is LGHNA and CDR2 YSLEER. The chain recombines TRBV4-3 with TRBJ2-5; TRBD2 is a possible D gene (6 bases). The clonotype was recovered from a human donor in good health. Sequencing was performed on T cells isolated from PBMCs. Here the CDR3 DNA reads TGCGCCAGCAGCCAAGATCGAGACGGGAGTGGGCAAGAGACCCAGTACTTC. This translates into CASSQDRDGSGQETQYF.